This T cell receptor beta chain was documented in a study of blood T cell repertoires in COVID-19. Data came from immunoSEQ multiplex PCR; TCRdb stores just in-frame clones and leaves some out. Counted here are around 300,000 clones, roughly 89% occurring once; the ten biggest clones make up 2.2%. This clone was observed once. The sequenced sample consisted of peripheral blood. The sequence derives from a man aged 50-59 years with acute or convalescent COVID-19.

The CDR3 here is CASSLVGDRQETQYF. The CDR3 DNA reads as TGTGCCAGCAGCTTGGTCGGGGACAGACAAGAGACCCAGTACTTC. This rearrangement joins TRBV5-4 to TRBJ2-5, with TRBD1 matching over 7 bases. V lost 0 bases and J lost 2; bases outside the gene matches: 4. CDR1 and CDR2 (germline): SGHNT, YYREEE (reference sequence). CDR3 length: 15 amino acids. The full variable domain, in which reference TRBV5-4 and TRBJ2-5 provide the parts outside the CDR3, is ETGVTQSPTHLIKTRGQQVTLRCSSQSGHNTVSWYQQALGQGPQFIFQYYREEENGRGNFPPRFSGLQFPNYSSELNVNALELDDSALYLCASSLVGDRQETQYFGPGTRLLVL.